This T cell receptor (beta chain) was retrieved from a study of cytomegalovirus exposure and HLA in healthy donors. Study as a whole: Findings of an earlier analysis included around 100 million unique TCR beta sequences from roughly 190 million T cells.

Vbeta (60) and Jbeta (13) primers were used in the PCR. Per the study methods: In a later analysis, tens of millions of unique TCR beta chains included roughly 11 million shared by two or more donors. The repertoire was sequenced with immunoSEQ multiplex PCR; TCRdb's copy has only in-frame clones and lacks some. That table furnishes V, J and clone size, whereas the DNA furnished D and trimming. The repertoire holds around 190,000 clones, around 83% seen once, with 1.1% in the top ten. On this clone itself: Its target is unknown.

Study-wide results and caveats: As a later analysis revealed, most CMV-associated TCR beta chains appeared HLA-restricted.

CDR3 length: 14 amino acids. Per germline, CDR1 SGDLS and CDR2 YYNGEE. V shed 4 bases and J shed 0 bases, with 10 bases lying between them. J is TRBJ1-1 and V is TRBV9, with D unresolved. Sequencing used PBMCs. The receptor's source is a woman aged 40 to 55 in good health and CMV-seronegative. CDR3 residues: CASSQVSMNTEAFF. In DNA, the CDR3 is TGTGCCAGCAGCCAGGTTTCCATGAACACTGAAGCTTTCTTT. Combining the CDR3 with reference TRBV9 and TRBJ1-1 gives the whole variable domain DSGVTQTPKHLITATGQRVTLRCSPRSGDLSVYWYQQSLDQGLQFLIQYYNGEERAKGNILERFSAQQFPDLHSELNLSSLELGDSALYFCASSQVSMNTEAFFGQGTRLTVV.